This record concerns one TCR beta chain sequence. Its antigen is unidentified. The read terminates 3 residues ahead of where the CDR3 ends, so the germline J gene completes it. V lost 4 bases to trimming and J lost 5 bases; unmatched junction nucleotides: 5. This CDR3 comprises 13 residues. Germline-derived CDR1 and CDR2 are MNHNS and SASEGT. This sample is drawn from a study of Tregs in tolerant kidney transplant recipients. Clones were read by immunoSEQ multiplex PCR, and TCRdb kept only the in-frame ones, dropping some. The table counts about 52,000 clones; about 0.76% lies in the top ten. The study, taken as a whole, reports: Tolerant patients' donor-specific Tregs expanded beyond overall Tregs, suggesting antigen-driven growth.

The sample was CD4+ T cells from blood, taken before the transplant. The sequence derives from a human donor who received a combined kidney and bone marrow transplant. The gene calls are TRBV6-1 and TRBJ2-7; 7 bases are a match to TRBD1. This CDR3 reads CASSGQGWNEQYF. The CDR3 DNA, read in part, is TGTGCCAGCAGTGGACAGGGTTGGAACGAG.